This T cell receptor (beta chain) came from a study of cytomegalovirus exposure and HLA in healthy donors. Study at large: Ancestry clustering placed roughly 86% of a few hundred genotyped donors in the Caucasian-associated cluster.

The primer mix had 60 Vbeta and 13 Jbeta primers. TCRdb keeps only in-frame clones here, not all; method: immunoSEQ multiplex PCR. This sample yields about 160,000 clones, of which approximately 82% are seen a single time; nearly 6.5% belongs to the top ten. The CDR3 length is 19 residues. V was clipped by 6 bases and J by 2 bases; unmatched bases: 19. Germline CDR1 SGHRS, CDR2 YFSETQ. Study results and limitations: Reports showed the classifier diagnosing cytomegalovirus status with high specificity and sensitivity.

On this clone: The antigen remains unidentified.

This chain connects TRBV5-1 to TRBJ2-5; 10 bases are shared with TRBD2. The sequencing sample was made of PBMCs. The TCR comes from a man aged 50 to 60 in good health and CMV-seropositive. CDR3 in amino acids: CASTGGLWLAGADQETQYF. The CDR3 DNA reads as TGCGCCAGCACTGGTGGCTTGTGGCTAGCGGGGGCCGATCAAGAGACCCAGTACTTC.